These T cell receptor beta chains were read from a single sample in a study of beta chain features in type 1 diabetes. Repertoires were generated with immunoSEQ multiplex PCR, while TCRdb's copy carries only in-frame clones and drops some. Counted here are 600,000 to 700,000 clones, roughly 12% occurring once; the ten biggest clones make up over 0.1%. Sequences were obtained from naive CD4+ T cells from blood. Receptor source: a man in his thirties or forties with type 1 diabetes. The CDR3 runs from the conserved cysteine through the conserved F or W. The D gene is left open where the match is weak. Where a row states a size, it is once, few, many or the class of an expanded clone; other rows omit it.

abundance,v_gene,len,j_gene,d_gene,CDR3aa,CDR3nt
-,TRBV7-2,14,TRBJ2-5,TRBD1,CASSLAGGRETQYF,TGTGCCAGCAGCTTAGCAGGGGGCAGGGAGACCCAGTACTTC
-,TRBV7-2,15,TRBJ2-2,-,CASSRPDLNTGELFF,TGTGCCAGCAGCCGCCCGGACTTGAACACCGGGGAGCTGTTTTTT
-,TRBV9,14,TRBJ2-7,-,CASSVEQGNYEQYF,TGTGCCAGCAGCGTAGAACAGGGAAACTACGAGCAGTACTTC
many,TRBV23-1,14,TRBJ2-6,-,CASSFGLFANVLTF,TGCGCCAGCAGCTTTGGACTTTTCGCCAACGTCCTGACTTTC
-,TRBV5-4,12,TRBJ1-2,-,CASSEGGYGYTF,TGTGCCAGCAGCGAAGGAGGCTATGGCTACACCTTC
few,TRBV30,14,TRBJ2-3,-,CAWSPPPVGNTQYF,TGTGCCTGGTCCCCCCCACCGGTAGGGAATACGCAGTATTTT
-,TRBV30,15,TRBJ2-3,TRBD1,CAWSYGTGSTDTQYF,TGTGCCTGGAGTTACGGGACAGGGAGCACAGATACGCAGTATTTT
few,TRBV7-2,16,TRBJ2-3,TRBD1,CASSLRGQGATDTQYF,TGTGCCAGCAGCCTCAGGGGACAGGGGGCAACAGATACGCAGTATTTT
few,TRBV9,16,TRBJ2-5,TRBD1,CASSVDGTGSQETQYF,TGTGCCAGCAGCGTAGACGGGACAGGGAGCCAAGAGACCCAGTACTTC
-,TRBV7-6,14,TRBJ1-3,-,CASSLVGAGNTIYF,TGTGCCAGCAGCTTAGTGGGAGCTGGAAACACCATATATTTT
once,TRBV6-6,16,TRBJ2-2,-,CASSLPRTAAAGELFF,TGTGCCAGCAGTCTCCCTCGGACAGCTGCCGCCGGGGAGCTGTTTTTT
-,TRBV2,16,TRBJ1-2,TRBD1,CASSEGTGYYDYGYTF,TGTGCCAGCAGTGAAGGGACAGGGTATTATGACTATGGCTACACCTTC
few,TRBV7-9,14,TRBJ2-5,-,CASSLRDTQETQYF,TGTGCCAGCAGCTTAAGGGACACCCAAGAGACCCAGTACTTC
few,TRBV7-2,15,TRBJ2-3,-,CASSYSWGPGDTQYF,TGTGCCAGCAGCTATTCGTGGGGGCCTGGAGATACGCAGTATTTT
-,TRBV12-5,15,TRBJ2-1,-,CASRRGTGTYNEQFF,TGTGCTAGTAGAAGGGGTACAGGAACTTACAATGAGCAGTTCTTC
-,TRBV30,13,TRBJ1-5,-,CAWSVGKNQPQHF,TGTGCCTGGAGTGTGGGGAAGAATCAGCCCCAGCATTTT
few,TRBV6-5,12,TRBJ2-7,-,CASSRTINEQYF,TGTGCCAGCAGTCGCACCATCAACGAGCAGTACTTC
few,TRBV27,12,TRBJ1-2,-,CASRGGTYGYTF,TGTGCCAGCAGGGGGGGAACCTATGGCTACACCTTC
few,TRBV5-5,14,TRBJ1-6,-,CASNVASGPSPLHF,TGTGCCAGCAACGTAGCCAGTGGACCATCACCCCTCCACTTT
few,TRBV6-5,14,TRBJ1-1,-,CASSYSPMNTEAFF,TGTGCCAGCAGTTACTCCCCGATGAACACTGAAGCTTTCTTT
few,TRBV4-1,17,TRBJ1-4,TRBD1,CASSPYGYRGSNEKLFF,TGCGCCAGCAGCCCCTACGGTTACAGGGGGTCTAATGAAAAACTGTTTTTT
few,TRBV7-2,15,TRBJ2-2,-,CASSFRTENTGELFF,TGTGCCAGCAGCTTCAGGACAGAGAACACCGGGGAGCTGTTTTTT
-,TRBV11-3,12,TRBJ1-1,-,CASSGRNTEAFF,TGTGCCTCTTCGGGGAGGAACACTGAAGCTTTCTTT
-,TRBV5-4,14,TRBJ1-5,-,CASSLGGLGQPQHF,TGTGCCAGCAGCTTAGGGGGTTTGGGTCAGCCCCAGCATTTT
few,TRBV10-3,14,TRBJ1-5,-,CAISEGGSNQPQHF,TGTGCCATCAGTGAAGGGGGGAGCAATCAGCCCCAGCATTTT
-,TRBV5-6,13,TRBJ1-2,-,CASSGNRVGGYTF,TGTGCCAGCAGCGGTAACAGGGTCGGTGGCTACACCTTC
few,TRBV11-2,17,TRBJ2-5,TRBD2,CASSLSSSGGTQETQYF,TGTGCCAGCAGCTTAAGCTCCAGCGGGGGAACCCAAGAGACCCAGTACTTC
-,TRBV14,14,TRBJ1-6,-,CASSQVGGDSPLHF,TGTGCCAGCAGCCAAGTTGGTGGGGATTCACCCCTCCACTTT
few,TRBV20-1,11,TRBJ2-7,-,CSAYYNYEQYF,TGCAGTGCGTACTATAACTACGAGCAGTACTTC
few,TRBV7-2,15,TRBJ2-1,TRBD1,CASSWTGRGYNEQFF,TGTGCCAGCAGCTGGACAGGTCGCGGTTACAATGAGCAGTTCTTC
few,TRBV18,15,TRBJ1-5,-,CASSPGTLGNQPQHF,TGTGCCAGCTCACCAGGGACATTAGGAAATCAGCCCCAGCATTTT
-,TRBV11-2,12,TRBJ1-4,-,CASSQLNEKLFF,TGTGCCAGCAGCCAGCTTAATGAAAAACTGTTTTTT
few,TRBV14,12,TRBJ2-3,-,CASSQEGVTQYF,TGTGCCAGCAGCCAAGAGGGAGTCACGCAGTATTTT
-,TRBV7-9,13,TRBJ2-2,-,CASSSTGPGELFF,TGTGCCAGCAGCTCAACAGGGCCCGGGGAGCTGTTTTTT
-,TRBV5-1,14,TRBJ1-2,-,CASSFDSYNYGYTF,TGCGCCAGCAGCTTCGACAGCTACAACTATGGCTACACCTTC
-,TRBV6-5,14,TRBJ1-2,TRBD1,CASSRDRFFYGYTF,TGTGCCAGCAGCCGGGACAGGTTTTTCTATGGCTACACCTTC
-,TRBV6-1,13,TRBJ2-1,-,CASTPTRVNEQFF,TGTGCCAGCACCCCGACCAGGGTCAATGAGCAGTTCTTC
few,TRBV23-1,17,TRBJ2-1,-,CASSQSYEGNSYNEQFF,TGCGCCAGCAGTCAATCGTACGAGGGTAATTCCTACAATGAGCAGTTCTTC
-,TRBV6-5,13,TRBJ1-5,TRBD1,CASRYRGGQPQHF,TGTGCCAGCAGGTACAGGGGAGGACAGCCCCAGCATTTT
few,TRBV14,13,TRBJ2-3,-,CASSQADGTTQYF,TGTGCCAGCAGCCAAGCAGACGGGACTACGCAGTATTTT
few,TRBV7-9,15,TRBJ2-5,TRBD1,CASSPGTGRAETQYF,TGTGCCAGCAGCCCCGGGACAGGGAGGGCAGAGACCCAGTACTTC
-,TRBV7-2,18,TRBJ2-6,-,CASSSRGRASSGANVLTF,TGTGCCAGCAGTTCACGAGGGCGGGCTAGCTCTGGGGCCAACGTCCTGACTTTC
few,TRBV9,12,TRBJ2-5,-,CASSSQGPEQYF,TGTGCCAGCAGCTCCCAGGGACCAGAGCAGTACTTC
many,TRBV10-3,16,TRBJ1-1,-,CAISEQGLGLGTEAFF,TGTGCCATCAGTGAGCAGGGTCTGGGATTGGGGACTGAAGCTTTCTTT
few,TRBV7-9,13,TRBJ1-3,-,CASTPMQGNTIYF,TGTGCCAGCACCCCGATGCAAGGAAACACCATATATTTT
-,TRBV7-9,13,TRBJ2-1,-,CASSLAMDNEQFF,TGTGCCAGCAGCTTAGCCATGGACAATGAGCAGTTCTTC